Described below is a single T cell receptor beta chain sequence and its context. Its specificity is not known. This sample was included in a study of cytomegalovirus exposure and HLA in healthy donors. Whole-study findings and limits: Altogether, about 160 TCR beta chains were recorded as cytomegalovirus-associated.

The V and J ends lost 0 bases and 5 bases, in that order; junction bases with no gene match: 8. Per germline, CDR1 LGHNA and CDR2 YNFKEQ. The CDR3 length is 16 residues. Donors showed nominal health when sampled, although they likely had unrecorded immune exposures. The PCR ran on 60 Vbeta and 13 Jbeta primers. The method was immunoSEQ multiplex PCR; TCRdb's version includes in-frame clones alone and lacks a portion of them. The sample consists of 90,000 to 140,000 clones, under 85% of them appearing once. This sequence originates from a man aged 25-45 years in good health and CMV-seronegative. V is TRBV4-2 and J is TRBJ2-7; 9 bases match TRBD2. Input material: PBMCs. The CDR3 nucleotides read TGTGCCAGCAGCCAAGATTTGCGGGGGGGCCTCGACGAGCAGTACTTC. Encoded protein: CASSQDLRGGLDEQYF.